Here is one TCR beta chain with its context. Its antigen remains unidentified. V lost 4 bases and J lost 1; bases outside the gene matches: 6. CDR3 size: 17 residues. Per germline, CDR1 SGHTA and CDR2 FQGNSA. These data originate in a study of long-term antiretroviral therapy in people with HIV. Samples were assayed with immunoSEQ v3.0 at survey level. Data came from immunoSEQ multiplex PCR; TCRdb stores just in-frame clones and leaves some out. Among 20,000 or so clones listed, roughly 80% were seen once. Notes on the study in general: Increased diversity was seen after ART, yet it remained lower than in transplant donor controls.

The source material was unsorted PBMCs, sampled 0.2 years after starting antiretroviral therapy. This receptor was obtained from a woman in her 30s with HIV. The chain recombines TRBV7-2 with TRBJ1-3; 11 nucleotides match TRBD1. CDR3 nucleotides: TGTGCCAGCAGCTCGACGGACAGGGGGCTTTCTGGAAACACCATATATTTT. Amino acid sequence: CASSSTDRGLSGNTIYF.